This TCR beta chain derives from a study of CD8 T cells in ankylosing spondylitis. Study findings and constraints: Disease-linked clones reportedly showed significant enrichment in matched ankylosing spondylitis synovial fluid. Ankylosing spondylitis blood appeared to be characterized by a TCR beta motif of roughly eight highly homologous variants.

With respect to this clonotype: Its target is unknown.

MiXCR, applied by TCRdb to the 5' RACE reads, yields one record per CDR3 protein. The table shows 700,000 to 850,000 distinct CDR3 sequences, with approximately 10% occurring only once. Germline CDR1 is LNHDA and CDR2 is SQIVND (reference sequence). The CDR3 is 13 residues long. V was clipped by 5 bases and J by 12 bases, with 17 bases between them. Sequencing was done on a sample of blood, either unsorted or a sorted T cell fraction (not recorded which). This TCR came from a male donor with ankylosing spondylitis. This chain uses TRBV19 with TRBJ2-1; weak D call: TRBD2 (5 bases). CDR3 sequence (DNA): TGTGCCAGTAGTCCGGGATCTTTCTTCGTGCAGTTCTTC. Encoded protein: CASSPGSFFVQFF.